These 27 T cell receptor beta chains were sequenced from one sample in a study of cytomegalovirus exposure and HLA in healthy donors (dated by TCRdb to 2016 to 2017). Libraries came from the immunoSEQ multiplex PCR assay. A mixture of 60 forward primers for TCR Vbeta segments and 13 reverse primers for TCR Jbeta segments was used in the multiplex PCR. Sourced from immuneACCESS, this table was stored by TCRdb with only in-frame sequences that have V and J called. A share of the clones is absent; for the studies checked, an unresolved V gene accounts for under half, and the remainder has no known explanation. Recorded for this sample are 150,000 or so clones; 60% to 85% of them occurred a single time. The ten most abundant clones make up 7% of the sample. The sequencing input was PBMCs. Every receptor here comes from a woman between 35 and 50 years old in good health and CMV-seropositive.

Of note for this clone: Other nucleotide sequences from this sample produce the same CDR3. The CDR3 region has the DNA TGCGCCAGCAGCTTGGGCGGGGGTTCGACTGAAGCTTTCTTT. Amino acids: CASSLGGGSTEAFF. The chain links TRBV5-1 to TRBJ1-1; possible D gene TRBD1, 5 bases. Germline loops: CDR1 SGHRS, CDR2 YFSETQ. This CDR3 comprises 14 residues. V gave up 0 bases and J gave up 5 bases, with 11 bases separating them.

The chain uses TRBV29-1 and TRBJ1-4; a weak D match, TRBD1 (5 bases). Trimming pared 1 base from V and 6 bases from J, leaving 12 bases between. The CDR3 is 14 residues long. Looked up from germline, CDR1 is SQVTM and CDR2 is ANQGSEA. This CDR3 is CSVEGGRADEKLFF. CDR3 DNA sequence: TGCAGCGTTGAAGGAGGCAGGGCGGATGAAAAACTGTTTTTT.

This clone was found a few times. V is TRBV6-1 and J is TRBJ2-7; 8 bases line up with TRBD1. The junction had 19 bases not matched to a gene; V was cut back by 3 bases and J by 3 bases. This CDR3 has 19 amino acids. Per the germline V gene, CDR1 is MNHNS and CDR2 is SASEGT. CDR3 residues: CASSDGQGRVGGRSYEQYF. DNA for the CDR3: TGTGCCAGCAGTGACGGACAGGGAAGGGTAGGGGGCCGCAGCTACGAGCAGTACTTC.

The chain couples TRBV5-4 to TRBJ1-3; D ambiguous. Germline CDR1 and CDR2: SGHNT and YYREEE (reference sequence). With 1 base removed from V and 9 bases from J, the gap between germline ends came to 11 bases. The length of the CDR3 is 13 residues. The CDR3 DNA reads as TGTGCCAGCAGCTTGTATAAAGCAAGCACCATATATTTT. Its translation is CASSLYKASTIYF.

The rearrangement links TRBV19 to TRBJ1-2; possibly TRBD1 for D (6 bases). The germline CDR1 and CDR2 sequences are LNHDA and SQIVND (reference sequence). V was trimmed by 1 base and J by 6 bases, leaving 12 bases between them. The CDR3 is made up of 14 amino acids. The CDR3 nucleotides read TGTGCCAGTAGTATAGGGGGACACGGGGATGGCTACACCTTC. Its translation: CASSIGGHGDGYTF.

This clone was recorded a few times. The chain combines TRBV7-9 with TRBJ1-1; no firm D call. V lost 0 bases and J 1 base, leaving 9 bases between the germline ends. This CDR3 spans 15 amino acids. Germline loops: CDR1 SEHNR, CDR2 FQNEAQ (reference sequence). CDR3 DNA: TGTGCCAGCAGCTTAGCTGGGTCAGGGAACACTGAAGCTTTCTTT. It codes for CASSLAGSGNTEAFF. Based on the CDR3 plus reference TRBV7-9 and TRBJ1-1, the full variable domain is DTGVSQNPRHKITKRGQNVTFRCDPISEHNRLYWYRQTLGQGPEFLTYFQNEAQLEKSRLLSDRFSAERPKGSFSTLEIQRTEQGDSAMYLCASSLAGSGNTEAFFGQGTRLTVV.

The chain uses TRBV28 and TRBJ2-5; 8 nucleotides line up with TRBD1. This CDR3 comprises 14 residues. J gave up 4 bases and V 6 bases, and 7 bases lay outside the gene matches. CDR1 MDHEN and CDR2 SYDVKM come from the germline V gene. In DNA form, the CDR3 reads TGTGCCAGCAGGGGGGGACAGGTGGGAGAGACCCAGTACTTC. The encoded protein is CASRGGQVGETQYF.

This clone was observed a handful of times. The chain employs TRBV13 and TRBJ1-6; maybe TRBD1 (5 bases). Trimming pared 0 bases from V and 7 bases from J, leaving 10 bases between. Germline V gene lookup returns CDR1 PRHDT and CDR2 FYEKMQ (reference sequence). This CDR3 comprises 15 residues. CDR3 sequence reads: CASSLGAGLNSPLHF. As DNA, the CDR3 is TGTGCCAGCAGCTTAGGGGCAGGGCTGAATTCACCCCTCCACTTT.

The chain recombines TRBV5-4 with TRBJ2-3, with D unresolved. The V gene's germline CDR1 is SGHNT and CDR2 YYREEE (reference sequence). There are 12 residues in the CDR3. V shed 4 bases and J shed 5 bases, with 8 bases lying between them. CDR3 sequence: CASSLMRDTQYF. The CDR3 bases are TGTGCCAGCAGCCTTATGCGAGATACGCAGTATTTT.

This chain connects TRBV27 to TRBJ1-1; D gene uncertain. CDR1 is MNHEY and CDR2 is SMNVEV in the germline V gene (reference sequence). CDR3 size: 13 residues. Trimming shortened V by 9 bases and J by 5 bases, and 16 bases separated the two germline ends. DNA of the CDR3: TGTGCCAGTCACATGTCGCCAGTTACTGAAGCTTTCTTT. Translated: CASHMSPVTEAFF.

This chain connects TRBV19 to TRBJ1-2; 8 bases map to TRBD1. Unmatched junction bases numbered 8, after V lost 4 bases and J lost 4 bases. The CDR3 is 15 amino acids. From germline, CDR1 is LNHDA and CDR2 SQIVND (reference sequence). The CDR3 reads CASSTTGALAYGYTF. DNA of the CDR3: TGTGCCAGTAGTACGACAGGGGCCCTAGCCTATGGCTACACCTTC.

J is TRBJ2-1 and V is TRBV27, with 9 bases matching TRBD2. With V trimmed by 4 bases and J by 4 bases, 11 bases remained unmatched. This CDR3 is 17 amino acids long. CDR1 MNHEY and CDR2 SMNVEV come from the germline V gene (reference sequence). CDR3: CASSSYPSGGPYNEQFF. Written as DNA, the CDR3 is TGTGCCAGCAGTTCATATCCGAGCGGGGGGCCTTACAATGAGCAGTTCTTC.

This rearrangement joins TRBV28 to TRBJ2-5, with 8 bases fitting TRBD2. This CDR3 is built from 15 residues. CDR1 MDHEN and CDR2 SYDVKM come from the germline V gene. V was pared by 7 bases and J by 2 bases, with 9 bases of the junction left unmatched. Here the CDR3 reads CASTSARGAQETQYF. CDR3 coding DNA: TGTGCCAGCACGTCAGCGCGGGGGGCTCAAGAGACCCAGTACTTC.

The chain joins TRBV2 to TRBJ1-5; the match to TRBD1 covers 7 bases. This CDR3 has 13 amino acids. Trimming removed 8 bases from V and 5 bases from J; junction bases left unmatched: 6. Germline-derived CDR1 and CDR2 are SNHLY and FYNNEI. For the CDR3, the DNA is TGTGCCAGCGGGTCGACAGGGTATCAGCCCCAGCATTTT. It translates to CASGSTGYQPQHF.

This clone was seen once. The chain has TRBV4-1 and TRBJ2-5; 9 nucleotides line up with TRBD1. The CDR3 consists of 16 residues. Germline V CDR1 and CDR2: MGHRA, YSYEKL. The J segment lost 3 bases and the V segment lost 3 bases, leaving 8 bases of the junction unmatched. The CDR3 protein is CASSHSQTGGEETQYF. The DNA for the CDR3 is TGCGCCAGCAGCCATTCACAGACAGGGGGAGAAGAGACCCAGTACTTC.

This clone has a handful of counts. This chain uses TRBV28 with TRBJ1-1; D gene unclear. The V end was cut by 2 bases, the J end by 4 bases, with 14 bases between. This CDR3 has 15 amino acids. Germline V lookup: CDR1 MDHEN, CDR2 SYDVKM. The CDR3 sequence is CASSLAEISITEAFF. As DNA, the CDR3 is TGTGCCAGCAGTTTAGCGGAAATCAGTATCACTGAAGCTTTCTTT.

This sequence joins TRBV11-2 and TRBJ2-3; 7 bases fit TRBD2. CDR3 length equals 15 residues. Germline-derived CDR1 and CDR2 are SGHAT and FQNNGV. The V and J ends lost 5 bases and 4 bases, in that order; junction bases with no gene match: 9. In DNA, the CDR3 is TGTGCCAGCAGCACCGGACTAGTTAGTGCAGATACGCAGTATTTT. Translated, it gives CASSTGLVSADTQYF.

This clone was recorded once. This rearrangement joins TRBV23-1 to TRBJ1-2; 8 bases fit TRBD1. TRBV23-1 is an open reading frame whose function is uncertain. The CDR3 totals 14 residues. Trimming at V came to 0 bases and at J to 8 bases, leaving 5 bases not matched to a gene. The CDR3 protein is CASSQSGTGPGYTF. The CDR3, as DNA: TGCGCCAGCAGTCAATCAGGGACAGGCCCAGGCTACACCTTC.

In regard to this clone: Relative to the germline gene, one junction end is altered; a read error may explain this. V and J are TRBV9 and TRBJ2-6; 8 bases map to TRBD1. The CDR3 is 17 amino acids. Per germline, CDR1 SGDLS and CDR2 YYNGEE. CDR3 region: CASSPTGGFSGANGLTF. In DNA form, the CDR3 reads TGTGCCAGCAGCCCAACAGGGGGGTTTTCTGGGGCCAACGGCCTGACTTTC.

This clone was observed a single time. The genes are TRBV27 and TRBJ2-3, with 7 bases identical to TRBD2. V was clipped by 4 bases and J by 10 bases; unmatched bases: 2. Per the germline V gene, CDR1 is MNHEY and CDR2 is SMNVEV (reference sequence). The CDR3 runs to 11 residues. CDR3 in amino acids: CASSSRGAQYF. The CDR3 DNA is TGTGCCAGCAGTTCTCGGGGGGCGCAGTATTTT.

CDR3 in amino acids: CASNEGTSYEQYF. CDR3 DNA sequence: TGTGCCAGTAATGAGGGAACCTCCTACGAGCAGTACTTC. The chain links TRBV19 to TRBJ2-5; possible D gene TRBD2, 5 bases. Near its end, the DNA agrees better with TRBJ2-7, so the J call may be wrong. Looked up from germline, CDR1 is LNHDA and CDR2 is SQIVND (reference sequence). This CDR3 has 13 amino acids.

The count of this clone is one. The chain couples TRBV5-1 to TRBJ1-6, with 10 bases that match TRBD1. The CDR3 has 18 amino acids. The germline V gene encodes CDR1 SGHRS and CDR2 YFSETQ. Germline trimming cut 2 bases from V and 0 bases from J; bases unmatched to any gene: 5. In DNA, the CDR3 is TGCGCCAGCAGCTTCGGGACAGGGGCCAACTCCTATAATTCACCCCTCCACTTT. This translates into CASSFGTGANSYNSPLHF.

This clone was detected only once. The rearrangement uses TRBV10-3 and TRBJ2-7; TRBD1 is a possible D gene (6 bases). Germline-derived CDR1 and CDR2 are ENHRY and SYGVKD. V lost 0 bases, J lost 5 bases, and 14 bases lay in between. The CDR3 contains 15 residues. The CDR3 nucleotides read TGTGCCATCAGTGAGTCGATACAGGGACGCCACGAGCAGTACTTC. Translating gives CAISESIQGRHEQYF.

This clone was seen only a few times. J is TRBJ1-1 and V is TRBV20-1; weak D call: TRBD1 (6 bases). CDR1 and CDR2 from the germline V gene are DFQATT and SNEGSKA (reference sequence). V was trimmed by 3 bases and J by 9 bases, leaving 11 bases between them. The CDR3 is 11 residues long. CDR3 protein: CSARPQGKAFF. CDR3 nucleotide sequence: TGCAGTGCTAGGCCCCAGGGGAAAGCTTTCTTT.

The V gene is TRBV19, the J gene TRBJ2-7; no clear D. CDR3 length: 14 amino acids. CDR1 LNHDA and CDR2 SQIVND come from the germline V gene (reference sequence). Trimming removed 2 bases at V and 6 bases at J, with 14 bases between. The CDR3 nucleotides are TGTGCCAGTAGTATAACCTTCCCAGGTTCCGAGCAGTACTTC. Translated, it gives CASSITFPGSEQYF. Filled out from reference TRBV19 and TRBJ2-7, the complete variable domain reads DGGITQSPKYLFRKEGQNVTLSCEQNLNHDAMYWYRQDPGQGLRLIYYSQIVNDFQKGDIAEGYSVSREKKESFPLTVTSAQKNPTAFYLCASSITFPGSEQYFGPGTRLTVT.

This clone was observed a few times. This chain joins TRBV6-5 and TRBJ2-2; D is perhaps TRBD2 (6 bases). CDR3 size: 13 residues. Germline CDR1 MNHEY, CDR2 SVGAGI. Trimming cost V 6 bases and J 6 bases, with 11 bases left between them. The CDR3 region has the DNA TGTGCCAGCAGGACAAGGAGGGCCGGGGAGCTGTTTTTT. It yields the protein CASRTRRAGELFF.

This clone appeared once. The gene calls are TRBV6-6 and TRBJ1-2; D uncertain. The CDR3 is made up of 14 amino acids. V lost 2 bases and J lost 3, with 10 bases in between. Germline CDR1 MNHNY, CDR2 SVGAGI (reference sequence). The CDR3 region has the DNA TGTGCCAGCAGTTACAAAGGCCGGGACTATGGCTACACCTTC. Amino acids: CASSYKGRDYGYTF.